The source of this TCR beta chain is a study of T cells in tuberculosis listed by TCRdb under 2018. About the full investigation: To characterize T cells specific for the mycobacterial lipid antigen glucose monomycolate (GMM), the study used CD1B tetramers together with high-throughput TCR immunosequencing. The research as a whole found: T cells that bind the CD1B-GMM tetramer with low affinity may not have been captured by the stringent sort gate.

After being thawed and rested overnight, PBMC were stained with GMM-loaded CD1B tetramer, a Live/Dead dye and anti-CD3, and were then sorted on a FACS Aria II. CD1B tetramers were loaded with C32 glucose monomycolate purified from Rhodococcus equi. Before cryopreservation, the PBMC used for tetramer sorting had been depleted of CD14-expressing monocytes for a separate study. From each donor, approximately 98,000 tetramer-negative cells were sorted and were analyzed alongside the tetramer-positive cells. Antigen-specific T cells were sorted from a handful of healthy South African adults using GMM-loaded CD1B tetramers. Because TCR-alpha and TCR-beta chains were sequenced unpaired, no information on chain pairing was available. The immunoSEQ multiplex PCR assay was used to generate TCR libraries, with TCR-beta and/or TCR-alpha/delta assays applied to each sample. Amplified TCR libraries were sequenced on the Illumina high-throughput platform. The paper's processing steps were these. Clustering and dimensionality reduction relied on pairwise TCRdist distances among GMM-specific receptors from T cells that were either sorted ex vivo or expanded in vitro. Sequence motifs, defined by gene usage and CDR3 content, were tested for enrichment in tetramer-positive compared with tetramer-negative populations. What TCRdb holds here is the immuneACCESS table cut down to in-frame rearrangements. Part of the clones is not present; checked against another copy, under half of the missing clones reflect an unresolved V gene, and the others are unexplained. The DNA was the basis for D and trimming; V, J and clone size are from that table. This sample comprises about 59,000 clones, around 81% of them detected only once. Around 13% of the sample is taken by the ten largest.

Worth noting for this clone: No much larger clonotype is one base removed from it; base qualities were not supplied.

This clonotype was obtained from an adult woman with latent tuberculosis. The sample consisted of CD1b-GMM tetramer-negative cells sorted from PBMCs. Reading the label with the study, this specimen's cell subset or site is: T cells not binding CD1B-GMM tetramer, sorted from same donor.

The DNA sequence follows: TGTGCCAGCAGCCAAGCCGTTCTCTACAATGAGCAGTTCTTC. The resulting protein is CASSQAVLYNEQFF. Recombination connected TRBV14 to TRBJ2-1; the D gene is unclear. Its CDR3 holds 14 amino acids, cysteine through phenylalanine. Of all the DNA, just the CDR3 is kept, 42 bases in frame from base 1. A distance of 7 bases separates the germline ends of V and J, which lose 1 base and 3 bases respectively. Sequences SGHDN (CDR1) and FVKESK (CDR2) are obtained from the germline V gene. The entire variable domain, with the stretches around the CDR3 drawn from the reference TRBV14 and TRBJ2-1 proteins, is EAGVTQFPSHSVIEKGQTVTLRCDPISGHDNLYWYRRVMGKEIKFLLHFVKESKQDESGMPNNRFLAERTGGTYSTLKVQPAELEDSGVYFCASSQAVLYNEQFFGPGTRLTVL.